This record covers a single TCR beta chain. This record belongs to a study of blood T cell repertoires in COVID-19. Overall study: Acute and convalescent COVID-19 samples came from the United States, Italy and Spain. T cells, B-cell-depleted T cells, or PBMCs supplied cDNA or gDNA.

CDR1 is SGHNT, CDR2 YYREEE, per germline (reference sequence). V lost 5 bases and J 8 bases, leaving 22 bases between the germline ends. There are 15 residues in the CDR3. Clones were sequenced by immunoSEQ multiplex PCR, and TCRdb holds only the in-frame ones, with some missing. The sample yields about 160,000 clones, about nine tenths seen once. This TCR derives from a woman in her sixties or seventies who had recovered from COVID-19. The rearrangement joins TRBV5-4 to TRBJ1-2; a weak D match, TRBD1 (5 bases). Sequences were obtained from peripheral blood. The CDR3 bases are TGTGCCAGCAGACCTTTAGGGGACTTCAAGAAGGGCTACACCTTC. It encodes CASRPLGDFKKGYTF.